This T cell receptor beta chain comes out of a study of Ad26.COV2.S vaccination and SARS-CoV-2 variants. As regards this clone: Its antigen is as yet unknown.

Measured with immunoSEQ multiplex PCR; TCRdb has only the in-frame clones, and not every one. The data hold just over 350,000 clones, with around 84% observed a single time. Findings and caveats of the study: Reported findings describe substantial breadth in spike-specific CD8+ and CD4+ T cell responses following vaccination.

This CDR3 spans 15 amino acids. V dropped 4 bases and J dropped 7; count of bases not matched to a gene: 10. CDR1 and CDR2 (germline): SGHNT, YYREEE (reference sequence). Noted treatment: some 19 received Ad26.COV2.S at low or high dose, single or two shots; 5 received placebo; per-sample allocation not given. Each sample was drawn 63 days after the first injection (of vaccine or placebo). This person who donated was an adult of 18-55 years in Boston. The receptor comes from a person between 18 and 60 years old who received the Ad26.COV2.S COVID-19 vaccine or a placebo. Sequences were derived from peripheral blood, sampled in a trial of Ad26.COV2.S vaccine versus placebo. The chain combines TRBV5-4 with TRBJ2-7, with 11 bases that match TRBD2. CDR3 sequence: CASSTPSGGRREQYF. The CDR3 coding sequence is TGTGCCAGCAGCACTCCTAGCGGGGGGCGTCGGGAGCAGTACTTC.